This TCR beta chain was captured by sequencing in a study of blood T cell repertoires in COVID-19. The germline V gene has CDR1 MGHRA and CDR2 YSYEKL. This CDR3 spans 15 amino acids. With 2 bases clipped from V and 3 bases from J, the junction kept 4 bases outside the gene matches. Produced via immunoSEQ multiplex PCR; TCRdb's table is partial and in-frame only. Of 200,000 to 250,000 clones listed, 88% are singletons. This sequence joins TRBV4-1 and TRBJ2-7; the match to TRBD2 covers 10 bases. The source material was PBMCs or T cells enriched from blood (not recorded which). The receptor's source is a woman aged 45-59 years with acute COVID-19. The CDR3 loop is CASSQTLAGNYEQYF. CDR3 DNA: TGCGCCAGCAGCCAAACACTAGCGGGGAACTACGAGCAGTACTTC.